The next 14 T cell receptor beta chains were all read from a single sample in a study of control samples from healthy donors and cancer patients. Only in-frame clones appear in the TCRdb table, and some are missing; sequencing was by immunoSEQ multiplex PCR. The sample includes around 230,000 clones, over 90% seen only once; the top ten take approximately 1.5%. Sequenced material: blood. The receptor set was obtained from a man aged 45-65 years in good health.

The chain carries TRBV2 and TRBJ1-5; D gene ambiguous. CDR1 is SNHLY and CDR2 is FYNNEI in the germline V gene. V was pared by 3 bases and J by 6 bases, with 15 bases between. The CDR3 loop spans 15 amino acids. The DNA of the CDR3 is TGTGCCAGCAGTGATGGGCCTGAGGGAGGTCAGCCCCAGCATTTT. Translating gives CASSDGPEGGQPQHF.

Here the CDR3 DNA reads TGTGCCAGCAGTTCCTCCCTTTTGGCGGGCTACACCTTC. Amino acids: CASSSSLLAGYTF. The V call is TRBV6-5, the J call TRBJ1-2; the D is unclear. Germline lookup yields CDR1 MNHEY and CDR2 SVGAGI. CDR3 length: 13 residues. V was trimmed by 4 bases and J by 8 bases, leaving 14 bases between them.

The chain employs TRBV3-1 (or the pseudogene TRBV3-2) and TRBJ1-4, with 8 nucleotides matching TRBD1. CDR1 LGHDT and CDR2 YNNKEL come from the germline V gene (reference sequence). Unmatched junction bases numbered 12, after V lost 5 bases and J lost 1 base. The CDR3 has 18 residues. CDR3 DNA: TGTGCCAGCAGCAAGTGGGGGGGACAGGCGGGAACTAATGAAAAACTGTTTTTT. The encoded protein is CASSKWGGQAGTNEKLFF.

V gene TRBV28 combines with J gene TRBJ1-4; D is unresolved. V lost 2 bases, J lost 4 bases, and 14 bases lay in between. This CDR3 has 16 residues. CDR1 is MDHEN, CDR2 SYDVKM, per germline. CDR3 protein: CASSLGRGRLNEKLFF. CDR3 DNA: TGTGCCAGCAGTTTAGGCCGAGGGAGGCTTAATGAAAAACTGTTTTTT.

V and J are TRBV9 and TRBJ2-3; D not certain. Germline V lookup: CDR1 SGDLS, CDR2 YYNGEE. The length of the CDR3 is 16 residues. V lost 4 bases and J lost 1, with 16 bases in between. CDR3 loop: CASSPRSHRRTDTQYF. In nucleotides, the CDR3 is TGTGCCAGCAGCCCCCGGAGCCACCGGCGCACAGATACGCAGTATTTT.

The CDR3 nucleotides are TGTGCCACCAGTGATTGGCGGACAGGGGGGACCGGGGAGCTGTTTTTT. It translates to CATSDWRTGGTGELFF. The V gene is TRBV24-1, the J gene TRBJ2-2, with TRBD1 matching 10 bases. V lost 2 bases and J lost 5; bases outside the gene matches: 4. Germline V gene sequence: CDR1 KGHDR, CDR2 SFDVKD. The CDR3 sequence is 16 residues long.

This rearrangement joins TRBV5-1 to TRBJ1-2, with D maybe TRBD1 (6 bases). This CDR3 region has 16 residues. From germline, CDR1 is SGHRS and CDR2 YFSETQ. V dropped 2 bases and J dropped 8 bases, with 22 bases sitting between them. CDR3 residues: CASSFLGGVGVKGYTF. The CDR3 region has the DNA TGCGCCAGCAGCTTCTTGGGGGGCGTAGGTGTGAAAGGCTACACCTTC. The variable domain in full, completed from reference TRBV5-1 and TRBJ1-2, reads KAGVTQTPRYLIKTRGQQVTLSCSPISGHRSVSWYQQTPGQGLQFLFEYFSETQRNKGNFPGRFSGRQFSNSRSEMNVSTLELGDSALYLCASSFLGGVGVKGYTFGSGTRLTVV.

Turning to this clone: The sample carries other DNA sequences with the same CDR3. The rearrangement links TRBV28 to TRBJ1-2; no clear D gene. Trimming took off 2 bases at V and 5 bases at J, with 6 bases between the two ends. Germline CDR1 MDHEN, CDR2 SYDVKM. The CDR3 is made up of 12 amino acids. CDR3: CASSLRLYGYTF. For the CDR3, the DNA is TGTGCCAGCAGTTTAAGGCTTTATGGCTACACCTTC.

The V call is TRBV30, the J call TRBJ2-1; D is possibly TRBD1 or TRBD2 (6 bases each). Germline V gives CDR1 GTSNPN, CDR2 SVGIG (reference sequence). This CDR3 is built from 11 residues. The CDR3 DNA follows: TGTGCGAGGGGGGTATACAATGAGCAGTTCTTC. This codes for CARGVYNEQFF.

J is TRBJ2-3 and V is TRBV10-3; 7 nucleotides match TRBD1. Germline V gives CDR1 ENHRY, CDR2 SYGVKD. The trim removed 4 bases at V and 3 bases at J, leaving 10 bases unmatched. CDR3 length equals 16 residues. The CDR3 loop is CAISVTGQSATDTQYF. The CDR3 DNA is TGTGCCATCAGTGTTACGGGACAGTCTGCGACAGATACGCAGTATTTT.

The chain joins TRBV27 to TRBJ1-4; a possible D gene is TRBD1 (5 bases). The CDR3 has 12 residues. V was cut by 2 bases and J by 10 bases, with 8 bases left in between. Germline assignment: CDR1 MNHEY and CDR2 SMNVEV (reference sequence). CDR3 loop: CASSLRGGKLFF. The CDR3 region has the DNA TGTGCCAGCAGTTTACGGGGGGGAAAACTGTTTTTT. The complete variable domain, with remaining parts taken from reference TRBV27 and TRBJ1-4, reads EAQVTQNPRYLITVTGKKLTVTCSQNMNHEYMSWYRQDPGLGLRQIYYSMNVEVTDKGDVPEGYKVSRKEKRNFPLILESPSPNQTSLYFCASSLRGGKLFFGSGTQLSVL.

The chain employs TRBV9 and TRBJ1-1; D call uncertain. The CDR3 spans 15 residues. CDR1 is SGDLS, CDR2 YYNGEE, per germline. V was pared by 0 bases and J by 1 base, with 10 bases between. The CDR3 spells CASSVDGAGNTEAFF. In nucleotides, the CDR3 is TGTGCCAGCAGCGTAGATGGCGCGGGGAACACTGAAGCTTTCTTT.

The rearrangement links TRBV11-3 to TRBJ2-3, with 8 bases aligning to TRBD1. Germline assignment: CDR1 SGHNT and CDR2 YENEEA. The CDR3 has 16 residues. With V trimmed by 5 bases and J by 5 bases, 12 bases remained unmatched. The CDR3 coding sequence is TGTGCCAGCAGCCCCGGGACAGGCAGTAGGGGAGATACGCAGTATTTT. Protein sequence: CASSPGTGSRGDTQYF.

The chain has TRBV7-8 and TRBJ1-2, with 7 bases identical to TRBD1. CDR1 SGHVS and CDR2 FQNEAQ come from the germline V gene. This CDR3 has 15 amino acids. J gave up 4 bases and V 1 base, and 6 bases lay outside the gene matches. The CDR3 sequence is CASSLEYRGGYGYTF. CDR3 DNA: TGTGCCAGCAGCTTAGAGTACAGGGGTGGCTATGGCTACACCTTC.